The source of this T cell receptor (beta chain) is a study of early T cells in non-severe SARS-CoV-2 infection. For the study at large: Bulk RNA isolated from unsorted whole blood underwent sequencing; chains were not paired.

General study results and limits: Anti-spike CD8 specificities were favored by VDJdb matching, whose results missed private and CD4 specificities.

The CDR3 sequence is 13 residues long. Germline values: CDR1 LGHNA, CDR2 YNFKEQ. Trimming cost V 0 bases and J 14 bases; bases outside gene matches: 6. Individually, cDNA molecules had unique molecular identifiers attached to them. TCRdb processed the 5' RACE reads anew with MiXCR; each CDR3 protein has one entry. The sample records around 59,000 distinct CDR3 sequences, approximately 9% being singletons. The table lists this clonotype with many counts. Its antigen is not identified. The source is an adult who was a healthcare worker with PCR-confirmed SARS-CoV-2 infection or an uninfected control (not recorded which). The source material was whole blood. V is TRBV4-2 and J is TRBJ2-1; 8 bases are shared with TRBD2. The CDR3 here is CASSQDAWREEFF. The DNA of the CDR3 is TGTGCCAGCAGCCAAGATGCTTGGCGGGAGGAGTTCTTC.